This TCR beta chain comes out of a study of T cells in Graves' hyperthyroidism and ophthalmopathy. As regards this clonotype: Its antigen remains unidentified.

Amplified TCR beta CDR3 regions came from RNA transcripts. The HTBI primer set served for first-round RT-PCR of the TCR CDR3. TCRdb reanalysed the multiplex PCR reads using MiXCR and keeps one entry per CDR3 protein. The sample gives approximately 500,000 distinct CDR3 sequences, 46% of which show up once; roughly 8.2% is in the top ten. Study conclusions and caveats: Clonotypes that were expanded in thyroid above 0.001 mostly appeared in blood too.

Deletions cut 1 base from V and 4 bases from J, with 8 bases between. This CDR3 has 14 amino acids. Germline assignment: CDR1 SQVTM and CDR2 ANQGSEA. This receptor was taken from a woman aged 18-29 years with Graves' hyperthyroidism. The specimen sequenced was peripheral blood or thyroid tissue (not recorded which). The chain has TRBV29-1 and TRBJ2-6; D is possibly TRBD1 (5 bases). The CDR3 DNA reads as TGCAGCGTTGAAGGGGGCACCGGGGCCAACGTCCTGACTTTC. Amino acid sequence: CSVEGGTGANVLTF. The full variable domain, its missing parts supplied by reference TRBV29-1 and TRBJ2-6, is SAVISQKPSRDICQRGTSLTIQCQVDSQVTMMFWYRQQPGQSLTLIATANQGSEATYESGFVIDKFPISRPNLTFSTLTVSNMSPEDSSIYLCSVEGGTGANVLTFGAGSRLTVL.